The clone carrying this T cell receptor beta chain has more than one count but fewer than ten. The CDR3 is made up of 13 amino acids. The germline gives CDR1 SGHRS, CDR2 YFSETQ. The V end was cut by 4 bases, the J end by 1 base, with 8 bases between. This entry belongs to a study of blood T cell repertoires in COVID-19. Looking at the study overall: COVID-19 samples collected from the United States, Italy and Spain covered acute and convalescent phases. Sample material is recorded as cDNA or gDNA derived from T cells, B-cell-depleted T cells, or PBMCs.

Seattle cases were enrolled at active infection and followed longitudinally. Per the authors' pipeline: The assay estimated nucleated cells by amplifying reference gene primers. Libraries were prepared by immunoSEQ multiplex PCR; TCRdb keeps only in-frame clonotypes and omits some of them. For V, J and clone size, that table is used; D and trimming come from the DNA. The table records 200,000 to 250,000 clones, roughly 84% of them present only once. The source of this sequence is a woman of 80 years or more with COVID-19, enrolled during active disease. What was sequenced was peripheral blood. V usage is TRBV5-1 and J usage is TRBJ1-1, with D perhaps matching TRBD1 (5 bases). CDR3 in DNA: TGCGCCAGCAGCATACAGGAGAACACTGAAGCTTTCTTT. Protein product: CASSIQENTEAFF.